This TCR beta chain was sequenced in a study of cytomegalovirus exposure and HLA in healthy donors (dated by TCRdb to 2017 to 2019). With regard to the full study: An earlier analysis of under 600 of the donors reported about 290 Gb of sequence data and 117 million unique TCR beta sequences from approximately 180 million T cells. In the later analysis, no new phenotypic data were used to find candidate immune exposures; instead, reliance was placed on TCR beta sequences and their occurrence across donors. HLA typing covered class I and class II loci at four-digit resolution. To decide whether each TCR beta V gene segment behaved as functional or pseudogenic, an earlier analysis of some 600 of the donors relied on high-throughput TCR beta sequencing. Typing coverage varied by locus: roughly 629-640 donors for A, B, C, DRB1 and DQB1; approximately 560 for DQA1; about 600 for DPA1; roughly 470 for DPB1. Among the roughly 400 genotyped donors, approximately 76% belonged to the genetic ancestry cluster associated with self-reported Caucasian donors. An early release covering about 600 HLA-typed donors comprised approximately 290 gigabases of sequencing data and around 85 million unique TCR sequences. In a later genetic analysis, genome-wide SNP genotypes for about three fifths of the roughly 670 donors were used, and that subset was treated as a discovery cohort. A separate validation cohort of some 130 different subjects was used in addition to the roughly 620-subject first cohort. To predict cytomegalovirus infection status, the study brought together high-throughput TCR immunosequencing, statistical association of individual TCRs with disease status, and machine learning. Among almost 400 genotyped donors of the cohort, an average of around 240,000 unique TCR beta nucleotide sequences were sequenced per donor, about a sixth of them non-productive. Five DR-DQ haplotypes were treated as single units for association and clustering because of strong linkage in the cohort. The study aimed to test whether cataloging public T cell receptors could reveal signatures of past pathogen exposure. Using immunosequencing, the study profiled T cell repertoires from about 620 subjects and related those repertoires to cytomegalovirus serostatus. All discovery cohort repertoires had been generated on a single sequencing platform. Alongside the repertoire data, information on donor age, sex, ethnicity and CMV serostatus was compiled. To study patterns of TCR occurrence, a later analysis re-analyzed previously published TCR beta repertoires from just over 650 donors and added high-resolution HLA genotyping. Findings and caveats that apply to the study as a whole: Because HLA typing was unavailable for some donors at each locus, only the typed subset was used in association tests. A group of highly shared sequence variants was considered likely to be a technical artifact of the sequencing pipeline. A later analysis found that HLA-associated TCR beta chains were more clonally expanded and had lower generation probabilities than equally common non-associated chains. Three of the identified cytomegalovirus-associated TCR beta chains were confirmed in vitro to be specific for cytomegalovirus antigens. In an earlier analysis of over 550 of the donors, most TCR beta V segments were observed in productive rearrangements about 90% or about 30% of the time, broadly matching IMGT annotations. When HLA alleles, especially DR and DQ, strongly co-occurred, TCR associations were difficult to assign to individual alleles. In both the original and validation cohorts, the classifier was reported to diagnose cytomegalovirus status with high specificity and sensitivity. Because counts were too low, roughly 16 rarely observed V segments, including chromosome 9 orphons, were excluded from the earlier analysis of several hundred of the donors. A later analysis reported that several top co-occurrence clusters appeared linked to parvovirus B19, influenza, CMV and Epstein-Barr virus. The only immune exposure information available for the cohort was CMV serostatus. A later analysis associated 16,951 TCR beta sequences with specific HLA alleles at a false discovery rate of 0.05. In a later analysis, most CMV-associated TCR beta chains were found to appear HLA-restricted, with HLA associations seemingly driven largely by CMV exposure. Most TCR sequences were observed very rarely across donors, whereas some public TCRs were present in many individuals. A later genetic analysis reported fewer N-insertions in productive TCRs among donors in an Asian-associated ancestry cluster than the roughly 700-donor mean. The authors suggested that the approach could potentially be generalized to other disease states and immunological phenotypes. In a later analysis, the rate of TCR association differed among HLA loci, with DRB1 alleles having the most associated TCRs and HLA-C alleles having the fewest. Only TCR beta chains were sequenced in this cohort, and the absence of alpha or paired-chain data limited detectable features. V-gene and J-gene trimming of TCR beta chains was associated with a missense DCLRE1C variant in a later genetic analysis, and the association was replicated in an independent cohort. Roughly uniform sequencing depth across donors was assumed in presence/absence analyses, although this assumption may not hold. The 87-base-pair reads could not distinguish some IMGT-functional V segments, including TRBV6-2 and TRBV6-3, so those segments were excluded. In the study, some 160 TCR beta chains were listed as associated with cytomegalovirus. A further reported finding was that TCR beta sequences accurately predicted the HLA-A and HLA-B alleles for most subjects in the first cohort. Correlated functional status among segregating V segments might be attributable to linkage disequilibrium, but an unknown experimental factor could not be ruled out.

In total, around 600 healthy bone marrow donors made up the cohort. All cohort members were sampled while nominally healthy, although unrecorded immune exposures were likely present. The donor was CMV seronegative and was included in the group of under 450 seronegative cohort members. A peripheral blood sample was provided by each donor, and peripheral blood mononuclear cells were used for TCR beta sequencing. The Qiagen DNeasy Blood Extraction Kit was used to extract genomic DNA from the blood cell samples. V sheds 2 bases and J sheds 0 bases, leaving 5 bases between their ends. From the cysteine through the phenylalanine, the CDR3 covers 14 amino acids. The kept DNA is CDR3 alone, 42 bases in frame from the first base. The germline V gene (reference sequence) yields MNHEY for CDR1 and SMNVEV for CDR2. Receptor amplification or capture employed the immunoSEQ multiplex PCR assay. For the multiplex PCR, a mixture combining 60 forward primers for TCR Vbeta segments and 13 reverse primers for TCR Jbeta segments was used. A multiplex PCR assay on genomic DNA amplified the CDR3 region of rearranged TCR beta genes. The Illumina HiSeq System was used to sequence the amplified TCR beta libraries as 87-base-pair reads. On the authors' methods: Across the 500 to 750 repertoires, a later analysis counted tens of millions of unique TCR beta chains, around 11 million of which were shared by at least two donors. A nearest-neighbor algorithm error-corrected the raw reads and collapsed the reads into unique sequences, merging closely related sequences to remove PCR and sequencing errors. V, D and J gene segments were assigned by aligning CDR3 sequences to IMGT reference sequences. For a sequence to be retained, at least a six-nucleotide match to both a V gene segment and a J gene segment was required. A rearrangement counted as productive if the CDR3 had no stop codons and remained in frame with V and J, and every other rearrangement counted as non-productive. Following IMGT convention, CDR3 was defined as the stretch from the second conserved V-encoded cysteine to the conserved J-encoded phenylalanine. The earlier analysis of 500 to 600 of the donors excluded sequences that lacked an unambiguous match to a single V gene segment. An earlier analysis of 587 of the donors called V segments functional above 56.7% productive rearrangements and segregating when the between-donor standard deviation exceeded 5%. A statistical classification framework was built for diagnosing cytomegalovirus status from the catalog of TCR beta chain sequences. In a later analysis, V and J genes were assigned by comparing TCR nucleotide sequences against IMGT/GENE-DB human TR gene sequences. Using the TCRdist pipeline, a later analysis assigned CDR3 sequences along with most-parsimonious VDJ recombination scenarios. A later analysis defined each TCR beta chain by its CDR3 amino acid sequence plus V-gene family, and excluded reads lacking a unique V-gene family. A later analysis removed several hundred highly shared, low-generation-probability nucleotide sequences to deal with suspected cross-contamination and a sequencing artifact. For each public chain, a later analysis derived a clonal expansion index from normalized ranks of inferred template counts within each repertoire. A later analysis computed generation probabilities with a VDJ recombination model fitted to out-of-frame rearrangements, and checked the results against IGoR. A later analysis scored TCR-TCR, TCR-HLA and TCR-CMV co-occurrence with hypergeometric tests, applying a repertoire-size bias correction to TCR pairs. In a later analysis, false discovery rates were estimated by permuting HLA or CMV assignments 20 times. In a later analysis, co-occurring TCRs were grouped using DBSCAN, with TCRdist sequence similarity added in when clustering inside HLA-allele-positive subsets. Co-occurrence clustering excluded repertoires with fewer than 30,000 or more than 120,000 public chains, plus five with anomalous nucleotide sharing. The immuneACCESS repertoire file appears here via TCRdb, limited to in-frame rearrangements. These files lack a portion of the clones; in checked studies, under half of the deficit traces to unresolved V genes, and the cause of the others is not known. V and J calls and clone size follow that table, whereas D and trimming were derived from the DNA. The sample includes 150,000 to 200,000 clones, with approximately 78% observed a single time. 1.4% to 1.5% of the sample is taken by the ten largest.

This clone was observed a single time. There is no known antigen for this receptor. No base quality information exists; no much larger clone differs at one position. The receptor comes from a male donor in good health and CMV-seronegative. The rearrangement combines TRBV27 with TRBJ2-1, with the identity of the D gene unclear. The sequenced sample consisted of PBMCs. CDR3 protein: CASSLRSSYNEQFF. In nucleotide form, the sequence is TGTGCCAGCAGTTTAAGGAGCTCCTACAATGAGCAGTTCTTC.